This T cell receptor beta chain was sequenced for a study of T cell responses to AZD1222 COVID-19 vaccine. This CDR3 has 18 amino acids. Germline loops: CDR1 SGHRS, CDR2 YFSETQ. V lost 4 bases and J lost 3, with 25 bases in between. Overall study results and limits: The CD4 TCRs associated with vaccination extended across spike and predominated at 160-218 and 743-854.

A remark on this clone: Its antigen remains unidentified.

The assay was immunoSEQ multiplex PCR, and TCRdb's table has in-frame clones only and misses some. The table includes approximately 180,000 clones, 90% to 95% detected once. This specimen consisted of peripheral blood, obtained on day 0 of AZD1222 vaccination. The receptor was derived from an adult in good health. The chain carries TRBV5-1 and TRBJ1-1, with D tentatively TRBD1 (6 bases). The CDR3 DNA is TGCGCCAGCAGCAACCGGAAGACAGGCCGGCTCACGTACACTGAAGCTTTCTTT. Encoded protein: CASSNRKTGRLTYTEAFF.